This T cell receptor beta chain was profiled in a study of blood T cell repertoires in COVID-19. Study overall: Spain, Italy and the United States supplied samples that represented acute and convalescent COVID-19. Sources were T cells, B-cell-depleted T cells, or PBMCs; the material itself was cDNA or gDNA.

Patients at the Seattle site were enrolled during active infection and followed longitudinally. Per the original data handling: Amplified reference gene primers provided the basis for estimating nucleated cell counts. The data were produced by immunoSEQ multiplex PCR, yet TCRdb's version contains in-frame clones alone and is incomplete. For V, J and clone size, that table is used; D and trimming come from the DNA. The data contain 350,000 or so clones, roughly nine tenths of them singletons. The table lists this clone with a count of one. The CDR3 runs to 16 residues. Germline V CDR1 and CDR2: SGHDT, YYEEEE. Trimming took 4 bases from V and 0 from J, leaving 15 bases between them.

What was sequenced was peripheral blood. This sequence originates from a woman aged 60 to 75 with COVID-19, enrolled during active disease. This sequence joins TRBV5-6 and TRBJ2-3; tentative D call: TRBD2 (5 bases). The CDR3 reads CASSARWRSSTDTQYF. Here the CDR3 DNA reads TGTGCCAGCAGCGCCCGGTGGAGGTCTAGCACAGATACGCAGTATTTT.